These T cell receptor beta chains were read from a single sample in a study of T cells in Graves' hyperthyroidism and ophthalmopathy. TCRdb passed the multiplex PCR reads through MiXCR, listing each CDR3 protein once. The sample consists of roughly 700,000 distinct CDR3 sequences, about 14% of them appearing once. Specimen: blood. The receptor source for this set is a woman aged 18-30 years with Graves' hyperthyroidism. The CDR3 runs from the conserved cysteine through the conserved F or W. Not all rows give a size; the values are once, few, many and, for expanded clones, a class.

v_gene | abundance | CDR3aa
TRBV2 | many | CASRITGVNSPLHF
TRBV27 | many | CASSLASPPTYEQYF
TRBV7-9 | many | CASSLGGTPNTEAFF
TRBV19 | NA | CASSTIGGSSNQPQHF
TRBV6-6 | few | CASSYGGGDTEQFF
TRBV2 | many | CASSEGVVGGPGETQYF
TRBV2 | many | CASTYSGGDYEQYF
TRBV2 | many | CASGRGYNTGELFF
TRBV20-1 | many | CSARDETSGSYEQYF
TRBV11-2 | many | CASSLGRNQETQYF
TRBV19 | many | CASSIWGISTDTQYF
TRBV27 | NA | CASSLGEVYEQYF
TRBV12-3/TRBV12-4 | many | CASSSTSPVTDTQYF
TRBV2 | NA | CATKQETQYF
TRBV12-3/TRBV12-4 | many | CASNQLLAGGNEQFF
TRBV9 | NA | CASSDLTSGSGNEQFF
TRBV25-1 | NA | CASSGSTGEETQYF
TRBV18 | many | CASSPGTAANYGYTF
TRBV12-3/TRBV12-4 | many | CASREQGANQPQHF
TRBV2 | many | CASSWRARGEQFF
TRBV10-3 | few | CAISGGTDFSGANVLTF
TRBV7-8 | many | CASSPASRGADTQYF
TRBV20-1 | many | CSATSGSSYNEQFF
TRBV6-1 | NA | CASRGTEVYQPQHF
TRBV6-2/TRBV6-3 | many | CASSYAGAPGNTIYF
TRBV19 | many | CASSTRPGQGRQPQHF
TRBV7-3 | many | CASSLWPSSYNEQFF
TRBV19 | NA | CASTRSGTSGSYEQYF